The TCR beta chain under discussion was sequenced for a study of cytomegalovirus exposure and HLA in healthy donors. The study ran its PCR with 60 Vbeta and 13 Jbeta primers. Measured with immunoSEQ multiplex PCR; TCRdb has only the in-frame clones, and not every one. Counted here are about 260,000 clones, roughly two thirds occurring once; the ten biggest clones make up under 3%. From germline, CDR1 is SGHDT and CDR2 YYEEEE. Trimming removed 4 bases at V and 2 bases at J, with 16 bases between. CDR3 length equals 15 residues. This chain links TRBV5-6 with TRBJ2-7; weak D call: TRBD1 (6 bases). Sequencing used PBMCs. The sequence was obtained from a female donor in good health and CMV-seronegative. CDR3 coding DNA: TGTGCCAGCAGCGTCCTAACAGGGCCTCCCTACGAGCAGTACTTC. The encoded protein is CASSVLTGPPYEQYF.